This entry lists 26 T cell receptor beta chains sequenced from one sample in a study of T cell changes during pregnancy in multiple sclerosis. Data came from immunoSEQ multiplex PCR; TCRdb stores just in-frame clones and leaves some out. This sample yields approximately 88,000 clones, of which roughly 96% are seen a single time; over 0.95% belongs to the top ten. Sequencing used peripheral blood, obtained in the second trimester of pregnancy. The origin of the receptors is a female donor with multiple sclerosis, enrolled in a pregnancy study.

This chain joins TRBV7-9 and TRBJ2-3, with TRBD2 matching 7 bases. V shed 0 bases and J 5 bases; nucleotides not matched to a gene: 5. From germline, CDR1 is SEHNR and CDR2 FQNEAQ (reference sequence). The CDR3 contains 15 residues. CDR3: CASSLAGGAQDTQYF. CDR3 nucleotides: TGTGCCAGCAGCTTAGCGGGAGGGGCCCAAGATACGCAGTATTTT. The complete variable domain, with remaining parts taken from reference TRBV7-9 and TRBJ2-3, reads DTGVSQNPRHKITKRGQNVTFRCDPISEHNRLYWYRQTLGQGPEFLTYFQNEAQLEKSRLLSDRFSAERPKGSFSTLEIQRTEQGDSAMYLCASSLAGGAQDTQYFGPGTRLTVL.

The chain links TRBV6-1 to TRBJ2-3; D might be TRBD2 (6 bases). V lost 7 bases and J 4 bases, leaving 18 bases between the germline ends. Germline V gene sequence: CDR1 MNHNS, CDR2 SASEGT. This CDR3 comprises 15 residues. CDR3 sequence (DNA): TGTGCCAGCACCCGCCAGACTAGTGAGGCAGATACGCAGTATTTT. It is translated as CASTRQTSEADTQYF.

The genes are TRBV29-1 and TRBJ1-2, with 9 nucleotides matching TRBD1. Germline CDR1 reads SQVTM; CDR2 reads ANQGSEA. The trim removed 5 bases at V and 2 bases at J, leaving 3 bases unmatched. CDR3 length: 13 residues. CDR3 DNA sequence: TGCAGCGTTTCCGGGACAGGGAACTATGGCTACACCTTC. It encodes CSVSGTGNYGYTF.

This clone was found a few times. The rearrangement links TRBV11-2 to TRBJ1-1, with 7 bases fitting TRBD1. The CDR3 runs to 14 residues. Per germline, CDR1 SGHAT and CDR2 FQNNGV. J gave up 11 bases and V 0 bases, and 9 bases lay outside the gene matches. CDR3: CASSLERGRTMAFF. DNA for the CDR3: TGTGCCAGCAGCTTAGAGAGGGGGCGGACGATGGCTTTCTTT.

The chain employs TRBV6-5 and TRBJ2-7, with 9 bases fitting TRBD1. The ends lost 0 bases at V and 3 bases at J; junction bases unmatched: 0. The V gene's germline CDR1 is MNHEY and CDR2 SVGAGI. This CDR3 comprises 14 residues. In DNA, the CDR3 is TGTGCCAGCAGTTACTCGGGACAGGGCTACGAGCAGTACTTC. It is translated as CASSYSGQGYEQYF.

The rearrangement links TRBV7-2 to TRBJ2-1, with 9 nucleotides matching TRBD2. The V gene end was trimmed by 5 bases and the J gene end by 1 base; junction bases not matched to a gene: 6. The CDR3 consists of 16 residues. Germline CDR1 is SGHTA and CDR2 is FQGNSA. The DNA of the CDR3 is TGTGCCAGCAGCCAGGTTAGCGGGAGTTCCTACAATGAGCAGTTCTTC. This sequence encodes CASSQVSGSSYNEQFF.

The chain joins TRBV27 to TRBJ1-4, with 8 bases that match TRBD1. V shed 6 bases, J shed 6 bases, and the junction held 3 bases outside the gene matches. The CDR3 totals 13 residues. The germline CDR1 and CDR2 sequences are MNHEY and SMNVEV (reference sequence). The CDR3 DNA reads TGTGCCAGCAGCAGGGGGCTGGATGAAAAACTGTTTTTT. Translating it yields CASSRGLDEKLFF.

The chain uses TRBV7-9 and TRBJ1-1, with TRBD1 identical over 9 bases. CDR3 length equals 14 residues. Trimming at V came to 5 bases and at J to 7 bases, leaving 8 bases not matched to a gene. Per germline, CDR1 SEHNR and CDR2 FQNEAQ (reference sequence). Here the CDR3 reads CASSPGQGPNEAFF. Here the CDR3 DNA reads TGTGCCAGCAGCCCGGGACAGGGCCCCAATGAAGCTTTCTTT. Variable domain in full (rest from reference TRBV7-9 and TRBJ1-1): DTGVSQNPRHKITKRGQNVTFRCDPISEHNRLYWYRQTLGQGPEFLTYFQNEAQLEKSRLLSDRFSAERPKGSFSTLEIQRTEQGDSAMYLCASSPGQGPNEAFFGQGTRLTVV.

The V call is TRBV27, the J call TRBJ1-2, with 9 bases that match TRBD1. There are 15 residues in the CDR3. Germline CDR1 MNHEY, CDR2 SMNVEV (reference sequence). Losses at the gene ends were 2 bases for V and 7 bases for J; bases not matched to a gene: 8. CDR3 nucleotide sequence: TGTGCCAGCAGTTTAAACCCGGGACAGGGCGGTGGCTACACCTTC. This gives the protein CASSLNPGQGGGYTF.

The V and J genes are TRBV2 and TRBJ1-1, with TRBD1 identical over 8 bases. V gave up 6 bases and J gave up 6 bases; unmatched junction bases: 6. The CDR3 spans 13 residues. Looked up from germline, CDR1 is SNHLY and CDR2 is FYNNEI. CDR3 protein: CASSRQGLAEAFF. CDR3 nucleotides: TGTGCCAGCAGCCGACAGGGGTTGGCTGAAGCTTTCTTT.

V is TRBV7-9 and J is TRBJ1-1; TRBD1 matches 7 bases. The CDR3 length is 19 residues. Trimming at V came to 4 bases and at J to 0 bases, leaving 17 bases not matched to a gene. The germline gives CDR1 SEHNR, CDR2 FQNEAQ (reference sequence). The CDR3 spells CASSSPRGTDLNMNTEAFF. CDR3 nucleotide sequence: TGTGCCAGCAGCTCGCCCCGCGGGACAGATCTAAACATGAACACTGAAGCTTTCTTT.

This rearrangement joins TRBV5-4 to TRBJ2-5; perhaps TRBD1 as D (6 bases). Germline V gives CDR1 SGHNT, CDR2 YYREEE (reference sequence). Trimming cost V 0 bases and J 2 bases, with 8 bases left between them. The CDR3 sequence is 14 residues long. The CDR3 loop reads CASSLGGQQETQYF. CDR3 DNA: TGTGCCAGCAGCTTGGGAGGACAGCAAGAGACCCAGTACTTC.

The rearrangement links TRBV19 to TRBJ2-7, with 9 bases that match TRBD2. CDR1 and CDR2 from the germline V gene are LNHDA and SQIVND (reference sequence). Trimming removed 1 base from V and 4 bases from J; junction bases left unmatched: 5. The CDR3 is 15 residues long. The CDR3 DNA follows: TGTGCCAGTAGTATAGTCCTAGCGGGGCTTTACGAGCAGTACTTC. This codes for CASSIVLAGLYEQYF.

This rearrangement joins TRBV7-3 to TRBJ1-1, with D possibly matching TRBD1 (5 bases). The germline V gene encodes CDR1 SGHTA and CDR2 FQGTGA. V was pared by 5 bases and J by 8 bases, with 15 bases between. The CDR3 is made up of 13 amino acids. Written as DNA, the CDR3 is TGTGCCAGCAGCCTCGACCCAGGGTCGGAAGCTTTCTTT. Translated: CASSLDPGSEAFF.

This chain joins TRBV20-1 and TRBJ2-4; D unresolved. Trimming shortened V by 6 bases and J by 9 bases, and 12 bases separated the two germline ends. Germline CDR1 reads DFQATT; CDR2 reads SNEGSKA (reference sequence). CDR3 length: 11 residues. CDR3 residues: CSASNRFIQYF. The CDR3 region has the DNA TGCAGTGCCTCTAATCGTTTCATTCAGTACTTC.

The CDR3 DNA follows: TGCGCCAGTTCTCCGGGACAGAGATATGGCTACACCTTC. It encodes CASSPGQRYGYTF. J is TRBJ1-2 and V is TRBV10-2; 7 nucleotides match TRBD1. The CDR3 totals 13 residues. The germline V gene has CDR1 WSHSY and CDR2 SAAADI. With V trimmed by 9 bases and J by 5 bases, 9 bases remained unmatched.

The V and J genes are TRBV27 and TRBJ2-7; TRBD1 might be the D (5 bases). Trimming took off 5 bases at V and 6 bases at J, with 11 bases between the two ends. In germline, CDR1 is MNHEY, CDR2 SMNVEV (reference sequence). The CDR3 sequence is 12 residues long. CDR3 protein: CASSPPGREQYF. DNA for the CDR3: TGTGCCAGCAGTCCCCCAGGGCGCGAGCAGTACTTC.

The V call is TRBV5-1, the J call TRBJ2-5; maybe TRBD2 (6 bases). This CDR3 has 14 residues. Between the trimmed V and J ends, which lost 4 bases and 1 base, there was a span of 11 bases. In germline, CDR1 is SGHRS, CDR2 YFSETQ. CDR3 loop: CASSPGGTQETQYF. In nucleotides, the CDR3 is TGCGCCAGCAGCCCTGGGGGGACCCAAGAGACCCAGTACTTC. Combining the CDR3 with reference TRBV5-1 and TRBJ2-5 gives the whole variable domain KAGVTQTPRYLIKTRGQQVTLSCSPISGHRSVSWYQQTPGQGLQFLFEYFSETQRNKGNFPGRFSGRQFSNSRSEMNVSTLELGDSALYLCASSPGGTQETQYFGPGTRLLVL.

This clone is a singleton in its sample. The sample carries other DNA sequences with the same CDR3. This sequence joins TRBV27 and TRBJ2-3, with 12 bases aligning to TRBD2. The germline CDR1 and CDR2 sequences are MNHEY and SMNVEV (reference sequence). Losses at the gene ends were 8 bases for V and 1 base for J; bases not matched to a gene: 1. The CDR3 totals 14 residues. The chain's CDR3 is CASRTSGGTDTQYF. The DNA of the CDR3 is TGTGCCAGCCGGACTAGCGGGGGCACAGATACGCAGTATTTT.

In its sample, this clone was seen a few times. The V gene is TRBV6-1, the J gene TRBJ2-1; TRBD2 aligns across 7 bases. J was trimmed by 7 bases and V by 2 bases; bases with no gene match: 11. There are 16 residues in the CDR3. Germline values: CDR1 MNHNS, CDR2 SASEGT. The DNA for the CDR3 is TGTGCCAGCAGTGAACTAGAGCGGGGTGGGGGGAATGAGCAGTTCTTC. This sequence encodes CASSELERGGGNEQFF.

V is TRBV11-2 and J is TRBJ2-5; D is perhaps TRBD2 (6 bases). Per germline, CDR1 SGHAT and CDR2 FQNNGV. Trimming shortened V by 1 base and J by 2 bases, and 20 bases separated the two germline ends. The length of the CDR3 is 18 residues. The CDR3, as DNA: TGTGCCAGCAGCTTAGGTGATGGTGTAAGCGGGTTTCAAGAGACCCAGTACTTC. Amino acid sequence: CASSLGDGVSGFQETQYF.

The chain employs TRBV5-1 and TRBJ2-3; 14 nucleotides agree with TRBD2. CDR1 is SGHRS, CDR2 YFSETQ, per germline. The CDR3 sequence is 16 residues long. Trimming cost V 5 bases and J 4 bases; bases outside gene matches: 6. CDR3 region: CASSTGLAGVSDTQYF. The CDR3 region has the DNA TGCGCCAGCAGTACGGGACTAGCGGGAGTATCAGATACGCAGTATTTT.

This clone was counted only a few times. The chain links TRBV10-3 to TRBJ1-1; D unresolved. The V and J ends lost 0 bases and 1 base respectively, with 12 bases between them. The CDR3 covers 16 residues. The germline CDR1 and CDR2 sequences are ENHRY and SYGVKD. CDR3 sequence reads: CAISESSVSTNTEAFF. As DNA, the CDR3 is TGTGCCATCAGTGAGTCTAGCGTCTCCACGAACACTGAAGCTTTCTTT.

The chain uses TRBV27 and TRBJ2-5; 13 nucleotides line up with TRBD2. Germline values: CDR1 MNHEY, CDR2 SMNVEV (reference sequence). The V segment lost 4 bases and the J segment 4 bases; nucleotides outside the gene matches: 6. This CDR3 has 16 residues. CDR3 bases: TGTGCCAGCAGTTCCGGACTAGCGGGAGTGCTAGAGACCCAGTACTTC. Its translation: CASSSGLAGVLETQYF.

V and J are TRBV18 and TRBJ2-2, with D perhaps TRBD1 (5 bases). Germline V CDR1 and CDR2: KGHSH, LQKENI. This CDR3 contains 16 residues. Trimming left V 6 bases short and J 4 bases short, with 18 bases between. The CDR3 protein is CASSTIGVSGTGELFF. Here the CDR3 DNA reads TGTGCCAGCTCTACGATAGGGGTTTCAGGCACCGGGGAGCTGTTTTTT.

The rearrangement links TRBV29-1 to TRBJ2-3; D is ambiguous. The CDR3 is 13 residues long. V lost 1 base to trimming and J lost 4 bases, with 9 bases between them. Germline values: CDR1 SQVTM, CDR2 ANQGSEA. The CDR3 DNA is TGCAGCGTTGAAGGCCCCCTAGCAGATACGCAGTATTTT. The encoded protein is CSVEGPLADTQYF.